This T cell receptor (beta chain) originates from a study of identical twins. TCRdb fed the 5' RACE reads into MiXCR, producing one record per CDR3 protein. The repertoire holds 1.5 million to 2 million distinct CDR3 sequences, 32% seen once, with about 0.27% in the top ten. Study findings and constraints: Partly confounded zero-insertion analyses could result from invariant MAIT and iNKT cells.

Note on this clonotype: Its antigen is still unknown.

This CDR3 region has 15 residues. The ends lost 4 bases at V and 6 bases at J; junction bases unmatched: 7. Germline loops: CDR1 LGHDT, CDR2 YNNKEL (reference sequence). The sequence was obtained from a newborn girl in good health. The chain uses TRBV3-1 and TRBJ2-1; 9 nucleotides align to TRBD2. The sequencing input was cord blood. Here the CDR3 reads CASSPGTSSGNEQFF. In DNA form, the CDR3 reads TGTGCCAGCAGCCCGGGGACTAGCTCCGGCAATGAGCAGTTCTTC.